The 13 T cell receptor beta chains below all came from one sample that was sequenced in a study of T cell responses to AZD1222 COVID-19 vaccine. Measured with immunoSEQ multiplex PCR; TCRdb has only the in-frame clones, and not every one. The table records about 99,000 clones, around 91% of them present only once. The input for sequencing was peripheral blood, taken on day 0 of AZD1222 vaccination. These receptors all come from an adult in good health.

This clone was seen a few times. V is TRBV6-5 and J is TRBJ1-2; no reliable D call. The germline CDR1 and CDR2 sequences are MNHEY and SVGAGI. V was clipped by 6 bases and J by 2 bases, with 10 bases between them. There are 13 residues in the CDR3. CDR3: CASRLAENYGYTF. The CDR3 coding sequence is TGTGCCAGCAGGCTGGCAGAGAACTATGGCTACACCTTC.

The table lists this clone with a count of one. The chain is built from TRBV10-3 and TRBJ1-2, with D hard to call. The CDR3 spans 13 residues. V lost 6 bases to trimming and J lost 5 bases, with 13 bases between them. Looked up from germline, CDR1 is ENHRY and CDR2 is SYGVKD. The chain's CDR3 is CAIRTDRLYGYTF. In nucleotides, the CDR3 is TGTGCCATCAGGACGGACCGACTATATGGCTACACCTTC.

This chain joins TRBV5-1 and TRBJ1-2, with TRBD1 as a possible D gene (5 bases). Germline loops: CDR1 SGHRS, CDR2 YFSETQ. The CDR3 extends over 13 amino acids. V was pared by 5 bases and J by 1 base, with 9 bases between. CDR3: CASRGLFNYGYTF. CDR3 in DNA: TGCGCCAGCAGGGGGCTCTTTAACTATGGCTACACCTTC.

The chain carries TRBV16 and TRBJ1-1; no reliable D call. With 8 bases removed from V and 1 base from J, the gap between germline ends came to 14 bases. CDR1 and CDR2 (germline): KGHSY, FQNENV. The CDR3 extends over 14 amino acids. CDR3 sequence reads: CASLISPSNTEAFF. The CDR3 region has the DNA TGTGCCAGCCTAATTTCCCCATCGAACACTGAAGCTTTCTTT.

The chain couples TRBV5-1 to TRBJ2-6; D not certain. In germline, CDR1 is SGHRS, CDR2 YFSETQ. With 4 bases removed from V and 4 bases from J, the gap between germline ends came to 12 bases. The CDR3 length is 15 residues. The CDR3 DNA reads TGCGCCAGCAGCGAAAGGGTCTCCGGGGCCAACGTCCTGACTTTC. This encodes CASSERVSGANVLTF.

On this clone itself: The CDR3 end shows no conserved phenylalanine or tryptophan, and so a read error is likely. The J gene is TRBJ1-6, the V gene TRBV27, with 7 bases lining up with TRBD1. The CDR3 spans 15 residues. V shed 6 bases, J shed 0 bases, and the junction held 2 bases outside the gene matches. Germline CDR1 and CDR2: MNHEY and SMNVEV (reference sequence). The CDR3 DNA is TGTGCCAGCAGGACAGGGAGCTCCTATAATTCACCCCTCCACCTT. Amino acids: CASRTGSSYNSPLHL.

V and J are TRBV11-2 and TRBJ1-2, with no clear D. Trimming left V 3 bases short and J 0 bases short, with 11 bases between. This CDR3 is built from 15 residues. Germline assignment: CDR1 SGHAT and CDR2 FQNNGV. The CDR3 nucleotides are TGTGCCAGCAGCTTGGGATCGTCCCCTAACTATGGCTACACCTTC. Protein product: CASSLGSSPNYGYTF.

Notes on this clone: Other DNA sequences in the same sample also yield this CDR3. The chain joins TRBV4-1 to TRBJ2-7; D might be TRBD1 (6 bases). CDR3 length: 14 amino acids. Germline CDR1 and CDR2: MGHRA and YSYEKL. V was cut by 1 base and J by 1 base, with 8 bases left in between. The DNA of the CDR3 is TGCGCCAGCAGCCAAGCACAGGGATCCTACGAGCAGTACTTC. It codes for CASSQAQGSYEQYF.

The chain joins TRBV13 to TRBJ2-3; 10 bases align to TRBD1. CDR1 is PRHDT and CDR2 is FYEKMQ in the germline V gene (reference sequence). V lost 6 bases and J lost 3; bases outside the gene matches: 9. This CDR3 contains 16 residues. The chain's CDR3 is CASSLTGTGETDTQYF. The CDR3 region has the DNA TGTGCCAGCAGTCTAACCGGGACAGGGGAAACAGATACGCAGTATTTT.

The chain recombines TRBV18 with TRBJ2-5, with no clear D. There are 13 residues in the CDR3. The germline CDR1 and CDR2 sequences are KGHSH and LQKENI. Between the trimmed V and J ends, which lost 3 bases and 5 bases, there was a span of 10 bases. The CDR3 DNA reads as TGTGCCAGCTCACCCCAAGCCGGGGAGACCCAGTACTTC. It translates to CASSPQAGETQYF.

J is TRBJ2-3 and V is TRBV7-9; D is uncertain. The CDR3 is made up of 17 amino acids. The V end lost 7 bases, the J end lost 2 bases, and 22 bases lay between the germline ends. The V gene's germline CDR1 is SEHNR and CDR2 FQNEAQ (reference sequence). The CDR3: CASTPLQRVGFTDTQYF. CDR3 bases: TGTGCCAGCACCCCGTTACAAAGAGTGGGCTTCACAGATACGCAGTATTTT.

V is TRBV15 and J is TRBJ2-5; 16 nucleotides align to TRBD2. V was pared by 5 bases and J by 5 bases, with 8 bases of the junction left unmatched. This CDR3 spans 17 amino acids. Germline V lookup: CDR1 LNHNV, CDR2 YYDKDF (reference sequence). The DNA of the CDR3 is TGTGCCACCAGCTGGGGACTAGCGGGGGGGCAGGAGGAGACCCAGTACTTC. As protein: CATSWGLAGGQEETQYF. Full variable domain (rest looked up from reference TRBV15 and TRBJ2-5): DAMVIQNPRYQVTQFGKPVTLSCSQTLNHNVMYWYQQKSSQAPKLLFHYYDKDFNNEADTPDNFQSRRPNTSFCFLDIRSPGLGDTAMYLCATSWGLAGGQEETQYFGPGTRLLVL.

As concerns this clone: Here the CDR3 omits its conserved ending phenylalanine or tryptophan, so a read error is the likely source. The chain links TRBV3-1 (or the pseudogene TRBV3-2) to TRBJ1-6; 9 nucleotides match TRBD1. Germline lookup yields CDR1 LGHDT and CDR2 YNNKEL (reference sequence). CDR3 length: 19 residues. With 1 base clipped from V and 7 bases from J, the junction kept 14 bases outside the gene matches. Written as DNA, the CDR3 is TGTGCCAGCAGCCAAGTTAGGGCCGGGACAGGGAAACGAAATTCACCCCTCCACCTT. It codes for CASSQVRAGTGKRNSPLHL.